The 24 T cell receptor beta chains given below trace back to one sample, sequenced in a study of shared clonotypes between healthy human individuals. Using immunoSEQ multiplex PCR, the repertoire was profiled, and TCRdb retains in-frame clones only, with some absent. The sample holds roughly 2 million clones; 90% to 97% are singletons and the top ten take roughly 0.13%. Sequenced material: naive CD4+ T cells sorted from blood. Subset given: CD45RA+ positively selected. Source of these receptors: a man younger than 35 in good health.

This chain uses TRBV6-5 with TRBJ1-3; D is unresolved. The CDR3 is 14 amino acids. CDR1 is MNHEY and CDR2 is SVGAGI in the germline V gene. The ends were cut back, 2 bases at V and 3 bases at J, with 8 bases in the middle. The CDR3 loop reads CASSYRRNGNTIYF. The DNA for the CDR3 is TGTGCCAGCAGTTACCGACGAAATGGAAACACCATATATTTT.

On this clone: The sample holds other DNA sequences that translate to the same CDR3. V gene TRBV7-2 combines with J gene TRBJ1-1, with unresolved D. CDR3 length equals 14 residues. V was cut by 1 base and J by 0 bases, with 6 bases left in between. Germline V gene lookup returns CDR1 SGHTA and CDR2 FQGNSA. The CDR3 spells CASSLGRMNTEAFF. The DNA for the CDR3 is TGTGCCAGCAGCTTAGGCAGAATGAACACTGAAGCTTTCTTT. Variable domain in full (rest from reference TRBV7-2 and TRBJ1-1): GAGVSQSPSNKVTEKGKDVELRCDPISGHTALYWYRQSLGQGLEFLIYFQGNSAPDKSGLPSDRFSAERTGGSVSTLTIQRTQQEDSAVYLCASSLGRMNTEAFFGQGTRLTVV.

As concerns this clone: This sample includes further DNA sequences coding for the same CDR3. The chain couples TRBV14 to TRBJ1-1, with D hard to call. Trimming left V 3 bases short and J 1 base short, with 6 bases between. Germline V CDR1 and CDR2: SGHDN, FVKESK. CDR3 length: 13 amino acids. This CDR3 is CASSQEWNTEAFF. In DNA, the CDR3 is TGTGCCAGCAGCCAGGAGTGGAACACTGAAGCTTTCTTT.

The chain combines TRBV5-1 with TRBJ2-7; 7 nucleotides match TRBD1. The germline V gene encodes CDR1 SGHRS and CDR2 YFSETQ. Unmatched junction bases numbered 8, after V lost 4 bases and J lost 1 base. The CDR3 length is 15 residues. In DNA, the CDR3 is TGCGCCAGCAGCGGTGGACAGGCTCCTTCCTACGAGCAGTACTTC. This gives the protein CASSGGQAPSYEQYF.

The chain couples TRBV18 to TRBJ2-7; TRBD2 matches at 7 bases. CDR3 length: 14 amino acids. The V and J ends lost 3 bases and 4 bases, in that order; junction bases with no gene match: 6. Germline V gene data show CDR1 as KGHSH and CDR2 as LQKENI. This chain's CDR3 is CASSPGREKYEQYF. The DNA of the CDR3 is TGTGCCAGCTCACCGGGGCGGGAGAAGTACGAGCAGTACTTC.

V usage is TRBV2 and J usage is TRBJ2-1; the D is unclear. Germline CDR1 SNHLY, CDR2 FYNNEI. The ends were cut back, 6 bases at V and 5 bases at J, with 11 bases in the middle. The CDR3 is made up of 13 amino acids. The CDR3 region is CASSSLGHNEQFF. In DNA, the CDR3 is TGTGCCAGCAGCTCCCTAGGCCACAATGAGCAGTTCTTC.

Note on this clone: Within the sample, other DNA sequences also encode this same CDR3. The genes are TRBV30 and TRBJ1-1; D gene uncertain. The CDR3 is 13 residues long. Germline V CDR1 and CDR2: GTSNPN, SVGIG (reference sequence). The germline V and J ends were trimmed by 1 base and 3 bases, with 9 bases remaining between them. This CDR3 reads CAWSGRWDTEAFF. The CDR3 DNA sequence: TGTGCCTGGAGTGGCCGTTGGGACACTGAAGCTTTCTTT.

Of note for this clone: Other DNA sequences in the sample encode the same CDR3. The rearrangement uses TRBV6-5 and TRBJ2-3; D ambiguous. V was pared by 7 bases and J by 0 bases, with 5 bases between. Germline V gives CDR1 MNHEY, CDR2 SVGAGI. The CDR3 contains 12 residues. The CDR3 DNA reads TGTGCCAGCACGAGCAGCACAGATACGCAGTATTTT. Protein sequence: CASTSSTDTQYF.

The chain carries TRBV5-1 and TRBJ2-5; no clear D gene. This CDR3 is 14 amino acids long. The germline CDR1 and CDR2 sequences are SGHRS and YFSETQ. With 1 base removed from V and 2 bases from J, the gap between germline ends came to 9 bases. The CDR3 loop is CASSLQGDQETQYF. CDR3 DNA: TGCGCCAGCAGCTTGCAAGGAGATCAAGAGACCCAGTACTTC.

The genes are TRBV5-1 and TRBJ1-5; 9 bases match TRBD1. Germline V CDR1 and CDR2: SGHRS, YFSETQ. Unmatched junction bases numbered 7, after V lost 2 bases and J lost 7 bases. There are 15 residues in the CDR3. Here the CDR3 reads CASSFRYRGQQPQHF. The CDR3 nucleotides read TGCGCCAGCAGCTTTCGTTACAGGGGGCAACAGCCCCAGCATTTT.

V gene TRBV7-2 combines with J gene TRBJ2-7; possibly TRBD1 for D (5 bases). This CDR3 comprises 14 residues. V shed 4 bases and J shed 3 bases, with 13 bases lying between them. Germline CDR1 and CDR2: SGHTA and FQGNSA. The CDR3: CASSWGYGRYEQYF. The CDR3 nucleotides read TGTGCCAGCAGCTGGGGCTACGGCCGCTACGAGCAGTACTTC.

V and J are TRBV7-8 and TRBJ2-7; 14 bases fit TRBD2. Germline-derived CDR1 and CDR2 are SGHVS and FQNEAQ. Trimming cost V 5 bases and J 5 bases; bases outside gene matches: 11. The CDR3 extends over 17 amino acids. DNA for the CDR3: TGTGCCAGCAGCACGCTAAAGGGACTAGCGGGGGACGACGAGCAGTACTTC. Amino acids: CASSTLKGLAGDDEQYF.

The rearrangement links TRBV5-6 to TRBJ2-5; D is ambiguous. The germline V and J ends were trimmed by 2 bases and 4 bases, with 9 bases remaining between them. Germline CDR1 and CDR2: SGHDT and YYEEEE. The CDR3 is made up of 13 amino acids. DNA for the CDR3: TGTGCCAGCAGCTTCGGCAGATCAGAGACCCAGTACTTC. Amino acids: CASSFGRSETQYF. The complete variable domain, with remaining parts taken from reference TRBV5-6 and TRBJ2-5, reads DAGVTQSPTHLIKTRGQQVTLRCSPKSGHDTVSWYQQALGQGPQFIFQYYEEEERQRGNFPDRFSGHQFPNYSSELNVNALLLGDSALYLCASSFGRSETQYFGPGTRLLVL.

The chain employs TRBV10-3 and TRBJ1-1; 7 bases map to TRBD1. Germline trimming cut 3 bases from V and 0 bases from J; bases unmatched to any gene: 4. From germline, CDR1 is ENHRY and CDR2 SYGVKD. The CDR3 consists of 15 residues. CDR3 sequence: CAISETGQMNTEAFF. The DNA for the CDR3 is TGTGCCATCAGTGAAACGGGACAGATGAACACTGAAGCTTTCTTT.

About this clone: Different DNA sequences within this sample yield the same CDR3. CDR3 residues: CAISGTSGSYEQYF. Written as DNA, the CDR3 is TGTGCCATCAGTGGCACTAGCGGCTCCTACGAGCAGTACTTC. The V gene is TRBV10-3, the J gene TRBJ2-7, with 8 nucleotides matching TRBD2. The trim removed 4 bases at V and 0 bases at J, leaving 2 bases unmatched. The CDR3 runs 14 residues. CDR1 is ENHRY and CDR2 is SYGVKD in the germline V gene.

CDR3 DNA: TGTGCCAGCAGCTTCATCGGGACAGGGGATCAAGAGACCCAGTACTTC. It codes for CASSFIGTGDQETQYF. The rearrangement uses TRBV11-2 and TRBJ2-5, with 10 nucleotides matching TRBD1. Looked up from germline, CDR1 is SGHAT and CDR2 is FQNNGV. The V gene end was trimmed by 3 bases and the J gene end by 2 bases; junction bases not matched to a gene: 6. The CDR3 totals 16 residues. The variable domain in full, with the rest retrieved from reference TRBV11-2 and TRBJ2-5, is EAGVAQSPRYKIIEKRQSVAFWCNPISGHATLYWYQQILGQGPKLLIQFQNNGVVDDSQLPKDRFSAERLKGVDSTLKIQPAKLEDSAVYLCASSFIGTGDQETQYFGPGTRLLVL.

The V and J genes are TRBV19 and TRBJ2-1, with a weak D call TRBD2 (6 bases). The CDR3 is 15 residues long. Germline V lookup: CDR1 LNHDA, CDR2 SQIVND (reference sequence). Trimming cost V 6 bases and J 2 bases, with 14 bases left between them. The CDR3 here is CASSPLGLTYNEQFF. CDR3 DNA: TGTGCCAGTAGCCCGCTGGGACTCACCTACAATGAGCAGTTCTTC.

This clone is a singleton in its sample. V usage is TRBV5-1 and J usage is TRBJ1-1, with D hard to call. This CDR3 comprises 15 residues. CDR1 is SGHRS and CDR2 is YFSETQ in the germline V gene. The V end was cut by 4 bases, the J end by 0 bases, with 13 bases between. CDR3: CASSPPAGVNTEAFF. CDR3 coding DNA: TGCGCCAGCAGCCCTCCCGCAGGAGTGAACACTGAAGCTTTCTTT.

CDR3 sequence reads: CAWTEKSLWTVNTEAFF. In DNA, the CDR3 is TGTGCCTGGACCGAAAAATCTCTCTGGACGGTGAACACTGAAGCTTTCTTT. V is TRBV30 and J is TRBJ1-1, with D unclear. Germline V CDR1 and CDR2: GTSNPN, SVGIG (reference sequence). With 4 bases removed from V and 0 bases from J, the gap between germline ends came to 21 bases. The CDR3 sequence is 17 residues long.

This chain connects TRBV10-3 to TRBJ2-7; no reliable D call. CDR3 length equals 13 residues. In germline, CDR1 is ENHRY, CDR2 SYGVKD. V gave up 10 bases and J gave up 2 bases, with 15 bases separating them. The CDR3 reads CATLDWAAYEQYF. The CDR3 nucleotides are TGTGCCACGTTGGATTGGGCGGCCTACGAGCAGTACTTC.

V and J are TRBV10-3 and TRBJ1-6; D gene uncertain. Germline values: CDR1 ENHRY, CDR2 SYGVKD. CDR3 size: 13 residues. V was cut by 3 bases and J by 6 bases, with 6 bases left in between. The CDR3 DNA reads as TGTGCCATCAGTGACTTACTTAATTCACCCCTCCACTTT. This translates into CAISDLLNSPLHF.

This clone was found a few times. This chain links TRBV7-6 with TRBJ1-5, with 10 positions matching TRBD1. V gave up 4 bases and J gave up 6 bases; unmatched junction bases: 6. This CDR3 spans 15 amino acids. The V gene's germline CDR1 is SGHVS and CDR2 FNYEAQ. The CDR3 protein is CASSSGQGITQPQHF. The CDR3 coding sequence is TGTGCCAGCAGCTCGGGACAGGGGATAACTCAGCCCCAGCATTTT.

This clone has just one count. This chain joins TRBV5-1 and TRBJ2-3; D tentatively fits TRBD1 or TRBD2 (6 bases each). Germline V gene lookup returns CDR1 SGHRS and CDR2 YFSETQ. The CDR3 has 15 residues. V gave up 4 bases and J gave up 7 bases, with 19 bases separating them. Here the CDR3 reads CASSLAGWGANTQYF. As DNA, the CDR3 is TGCGCCAGCAGCCTAGCCGGATGGGGGGCCAATACGCAGTATTTT.

This clone was observed a single time. V is TRBV2 and J is TRBJ2-5; D gene uncertain. Germline CDR1 is SNHLY and CDR2 is FYNNEI. The CDR3 is 14 amino acids. V lost 6 bases and J lost 0, with 11 bases in between. CDR3: CASSLEGYQETQYF. Written as DNA, the CDR3 is TGTGCCAGCAGCCTAGAAGGGTACCAAGAGACCCAGTACTTC.